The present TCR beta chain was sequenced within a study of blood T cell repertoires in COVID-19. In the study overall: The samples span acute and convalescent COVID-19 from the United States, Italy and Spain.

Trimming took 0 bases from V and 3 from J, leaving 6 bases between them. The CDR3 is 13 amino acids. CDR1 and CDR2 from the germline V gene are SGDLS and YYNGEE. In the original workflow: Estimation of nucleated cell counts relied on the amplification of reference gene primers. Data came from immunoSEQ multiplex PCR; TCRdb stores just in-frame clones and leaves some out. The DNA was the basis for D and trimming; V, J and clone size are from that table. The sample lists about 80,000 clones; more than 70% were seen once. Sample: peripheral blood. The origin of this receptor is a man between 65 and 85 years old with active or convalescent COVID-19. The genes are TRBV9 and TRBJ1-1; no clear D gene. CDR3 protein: CASSVDSYTEAFF. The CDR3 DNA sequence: TGTGCCAGCAGCGTAGACTCATACACTGAAGCTTTCTTT.